Below, 7 T cell receptor beta chains from the same sample are listed, as sequenced in a study of tumor and adjacent non-tumor tissue in lung cancer. TCRbeta libraries were built with three rounds of nested PCR, modified from ARM-PCR. TCRdb recomputed calls from the multiplex PCR reads with MiXCR, one row per CDR3 protein. Of 200,000 to 250,000 distinct CDR3 sequences in the sample, about two thirds are singletons; the top ten hold less than 25%. The template was RNA from unsorted bulk tissue. Sequencing was performed on lung tumor tissue. These receptors came from a man between 60 and 75 years old with non-small cell lung cancer.

The chain combines TRBV6-1 with TRBJ2-6; D may be TRBD1 or TRBD2 (5 bases each). The CDR3 is 14 amino acids. CDR1 MNHNS and CDR2 SASEGT come from the germline V gene. V gave up 8 bases and J gave up 6 bases, with 14 bases separating them. CDR3 DNA: TGTGCCAGCGTGGGGACCTTGGAGGCCAACGTCCTGACTTTC. It encodes CASVGTLEANVLTF.

Details on this clonotype: One end of the junction varies from germline; a read error may be responsible. The CDR3: CASIQEGDTEAFF. CDR3 in DNA: TGTGCCAGCATCCAAGAGGGAGACACTGAAGCTTTCTTT. The chain joins TRBV4-3 to TRBJ1-1, with D unclear. The CDR3 is made up of 13 amino acids. The germline V gene encodes CDR1 LGHNA and CDR2 YSLEER.

On this clonotype itself: Relative to the germline gene, one junction end is altered; a read error may explain this. The V gene is TRBV11-3, the J gene TRBJ1-2; D remains unclear. Germline lookup yields CDR1 SGHNT and CDR2 YENEEA. This CDR3 spans 13 amino acids. CDR3 bases: TGTACCAGCAGCCCAACAGAGAACTATGGCTACACCTTC. Its protein is CTSSPTENYGYTF.

Comment on this clonotype: A much larger clone differs from this one at a single base, so this may be a read error. The chain recombines TRBV10-2 with TRBJ1-2; 10 bases agree with TRBD1. Germline loops: CDR1 WSHSY, CDR2 SAAADI. Germline trimming cut 2 bases from V and 7 bases from J; bases unmatched to any gene: 7. The CDR3 is 15 residues long. The CDR3 sequence: CASSENRQGATGYTF. DNA of the CDR3: TGCGCCAGCAGTGAGAACAGACAGGGGGCTACTGGCTACACCTTC.

As regards this clonotype: The missing conserved phenylalanine or tryptophan at the end of this CDR3 makes a read error likely. It is unclear where the CDR3 begins or ends on the DNA, so no DNA is shown, and the CDR3 is as TCRdb lists it. The chain links TRBV5-8 to TRBJ1-2. From its first to its last residue, the CDR3 has 8 amino acids. The germline V gene encodes CDR1 SGHTS and CDR2 YDEGEE. The CDR3 loop reads CASSRPRT.

The genes are TRBV29-1 and TRBJ2-7; TRBD2 matches 11 bases. V shed 2 bases, J shed 2 bases, and the junction held 14 bases outside the gene matches. Germline V gene lookup returns CDR1 SQVTM and CDR2 ANQGSEA. CDR3 length: 18 amino acids. The CDR3 DNA reads as TGCAGCGTTGAAATGGGGCCCAAGACGGGACTAGCGGCCTACGAGCAGTACTTC. It encodes CSVEMGPKTGLAAYEQYF.

This clonotype was counted a single time. A single base separates this from a much larger clone, so it may be a read error. The chain links TRBV4-1 to TRBJ2-5, with no clear D. The germline V gene encodes CDR1 MGHRA and CDR2 YSYEKL. The V end was cut by 3 bases, the J end by 5 bases, with 16 bases between. This CDR3 comprises 15 residues. In DNA, the CDR3 is TGCGCCAGCAGCCACTTGGTTTCGGCGTGGGAGACCCAGTACTTC. Amino acid sequence: CASSHLVSAWETQYF.